Listed below are T cell receptor beta chains from one sample, sequenced in a study of T cells in Graves' hyperthyroidism and ophthalmopathy. TCRdb reprocessed the multiplex PCR reads with MiXCR, giving one entry per CDR3 protein. This sample has around 690,000 distinct CDR3 sequences, with roughly 17% found just once. Input material: blood. The receptors come from a man aged 50 to 59 with Graves' hyperthyroidism. The CDR3 runs from the conserved cysteine through the conserved F or W. A D gene is named only where the DNA matches it firmly.

j_gene | d_gene | v_gene | CDR3aa
TRBJ1-5 | NA | TRBV4-1 | CASSQGGSLGHQPQHF
TRBJ1-5 | NA | TRBV10-3 | CAISESGDTQHF
TRBJ1-2 | NA | TRBV7-2 | CASSFKAGDYGYTF
TRBJ2-7 | TRBD1 | TRBV7-2 | CASSQTGQGPYEQYF
TRBJ1-2 | NA | TRBV20-1 | CSARDNGYGYTF
TRBJ2-1 | NA | TRBV19 | CASSIGLPPYNEQFF
TRBJ1-1 | NA | TRBV2 | CASSPGLWNTEAFF
TRBJ2-7 | TRBD1 | TRBV7-2 | CASSLTGNGEQYF
TRBJ2-3 | NA | TRBV7-9 | CASSRDPGITDTQYF
TRBJ1-1 | NA | TRBV18 | CASSPLGRVNTEAFF
TRBJ1-5 | NA | TRBV18 | CASSPDRPPTQPQHF
TRBJ2-2 | NA | TRBV9 | CASSVAGRLYTGELFF
TRBJ2-1 | NA | TRBV10-3 | CAISESGERQFF
TRBJ2-3 | TRBD1 | TRBV2 | CASSSQGEFADTQYF
TRBJ2-7 | NA | TRBV18 | CASSPPGGIPEQYF
TRBJ2-2 | TRBD2 | TRBV20-1 | CSARDRGSGGPNTGELFF
TRBJ1-1 | NA | TRBV20-1 | CSATAGYMNTEAFF
TRBJ1-6 | TRBD1 | TRBV2 | CASSEAGQNNSPPHF
TRBJ1-1 | NA | TRBV2 | CASYTSGAFF
TRBJ2-7 | NA | TRBV30 | CAWSVNQGTEQYF
TRBJ2-5 | TRBD1 | TRBV30 | CAWKLGTVQETQYF
TRBJ2-1 | TRBD1 | TRBV7-9 | CASSLTGTGRVEQFF
TRBJ2-5 | NA | TRBV11-3 | CASSLEGGQLETQYF
TRBJ2-7 | TRBD2 | TRBV28 | CASSSTGTSDDEQYF
TRBJ2-1 | NA | TRBV20-1 | CSALRGELYNEQFF
TRBJ2-7 | NA | TRBV6-4 | CASSKPGPRHPSSYEQYF
TRBJ2-7 | TRBD2 | TRBV7-9 | CASSLVGRAFAYEQYF
TRBJ2-1 | NA | TRBV11-1 | CASSLAGDHNEQFF
TRBJ2-5 | NA | TRBV20-1 | CSARDNEFDRKQETQYF
TRBJ2-1 | NA | TRBV5-5 | CASSFLPSSYNEQFF
TRBJ2-3 | TRBD1 | TRBV28 | CASSFPPRDSHLGTQYF
TRBJ2-3 | TRBD2 | TRBV20-1 | CSARMKGLAGGPDDTQYF
TRBJ1-2 | NA | TRBV7-9 | CASSLVGEDYGYTF
TRBJ1-5 | NA | TRBV28 | CASSSRKGRQPQHF
TRBJ1-2 | TRBD1 | TRBV2 | CASRQGSSYGYTF
TRBJ2-7 | TRBD1 | TRBV3-1 | CASSQARTGSGEQYF
TRBJ2-1 | TRBD2 | TRBV7-2 | CASSLGTSGRGEQFF
TRBJ2-1 | NA | TRBV18 | CASSPNGFNEQFF
TRBJ1-1 | NA | TRBV29-1 | CSVEEGRRAFF